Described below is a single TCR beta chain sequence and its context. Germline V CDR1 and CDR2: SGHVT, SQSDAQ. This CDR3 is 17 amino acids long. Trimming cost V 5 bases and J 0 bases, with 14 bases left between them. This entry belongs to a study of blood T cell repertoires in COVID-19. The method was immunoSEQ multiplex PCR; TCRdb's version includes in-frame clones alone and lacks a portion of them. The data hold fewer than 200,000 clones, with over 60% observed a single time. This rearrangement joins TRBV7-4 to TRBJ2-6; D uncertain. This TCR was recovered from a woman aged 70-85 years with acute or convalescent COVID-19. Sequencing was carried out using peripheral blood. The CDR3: CASSPPGRSSGANVLTF. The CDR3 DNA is TGTGCCAGCAGCCCCCCCGGCCGGAGCTCTGGGGCCAACGTCCTGACTTTC.